This T cell receptor beta chain was obtained from a study of blood T cell repertoires in COVID-19. How the authors handled the data: Reference gene primer amplification in the assay estimated nucleated cell counts. Clones were read by immunoSEQ multiplex PCR, and TCRdb kept only the in-frame ones, dropping some. That table furnishes V, J and clone size, whereas the DNA furnished D and trimming. This sample has approximately 150,000 clones, with roughly four fifths found just once. Germline V gene sequence: CDR1 SEHNR, CDR2 FQNEAQ (reference sequence). The V end was cut by 6 bases, the J end by 8 bases, with 14 bases between. This CDR3 comprises 13 residues.

Sequencing was performed on peripheral blood. This sequence joins TRBV7-9 and TRBJ2-1; unclear D gene. The clonotype originates from a woman older than 75 with COVID-19, enrolled during active disease. CDR3 protein: CASSKKRFDEQFF. CDR3 coding DNA: TGTGCCAGCAGTAAAAAGAGGTTTGATGAGCAGTTCTTC.